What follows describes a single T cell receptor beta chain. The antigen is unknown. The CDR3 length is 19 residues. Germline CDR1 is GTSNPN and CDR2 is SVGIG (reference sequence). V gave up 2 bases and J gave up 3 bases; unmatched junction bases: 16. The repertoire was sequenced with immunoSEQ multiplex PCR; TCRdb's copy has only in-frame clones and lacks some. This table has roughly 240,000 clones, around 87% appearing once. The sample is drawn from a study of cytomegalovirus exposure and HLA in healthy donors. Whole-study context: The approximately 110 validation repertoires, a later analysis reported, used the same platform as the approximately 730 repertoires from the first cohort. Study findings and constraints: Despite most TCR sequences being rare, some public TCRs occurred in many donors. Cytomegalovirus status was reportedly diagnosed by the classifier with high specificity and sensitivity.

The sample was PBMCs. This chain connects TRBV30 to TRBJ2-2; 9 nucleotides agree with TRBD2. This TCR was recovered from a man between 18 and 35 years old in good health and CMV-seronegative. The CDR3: CAWSPQVLVAGEYTGELFF. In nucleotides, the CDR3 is TGTGCCTGGAGTCCCCAGGTTTTGGTAGCGGGAGAGTACACCGGGGAGCTGTTTTTT.